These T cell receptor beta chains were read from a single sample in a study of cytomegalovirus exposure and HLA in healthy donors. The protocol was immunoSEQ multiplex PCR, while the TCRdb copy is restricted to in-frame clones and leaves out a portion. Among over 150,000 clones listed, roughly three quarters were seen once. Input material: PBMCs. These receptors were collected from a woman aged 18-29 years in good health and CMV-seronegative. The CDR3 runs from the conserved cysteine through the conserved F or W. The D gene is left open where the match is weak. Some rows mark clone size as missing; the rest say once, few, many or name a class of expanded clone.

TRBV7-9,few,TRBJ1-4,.,TGTGCCAGCAGAGAGCCTCTGACTAATGAAAAACTGTTTTTT,CASREPLTNEKLFF
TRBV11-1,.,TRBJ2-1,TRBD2,TGTGCCAGCAGCCCGGGACTAGCGGGAGTAGTCTACAATGAGCAGTTCTTC,CASSPGLAGVVYNEQFF
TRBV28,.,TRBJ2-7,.,TGTGCCAGCAGTTCAATCCAACGGGATAATGAGCAGTACTTC,CASSSIQRDNEQYF
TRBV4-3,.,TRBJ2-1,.,TGCGCCAGCAGCCAAGTATCCCAGGGTACCTACAATGAGCAGTTCTTC,CASSQVSQGTYNEQFF
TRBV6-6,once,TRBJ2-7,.,TGTGCCAGCAGTAGGAGATACTCCTACGAGCAGTACTTC,CASSRRYSYEQYF
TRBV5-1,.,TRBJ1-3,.,TGCGCCAGCAGCTTGGGACAGCTTAGCTCTGGAAACACCATATATTTT,CASSLGQLSSGNTIYF
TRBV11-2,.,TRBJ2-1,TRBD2,TGTGCCAGCAGCTACAATCAACTAGCGGGGCGGAATGAGCAGTTCTTC,CASSYNQLAGRNEQFF
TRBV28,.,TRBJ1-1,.,TGTGCCAGCAGTCCGGGGAACACTGAAGCTTTCTTT,CASSPGNTEAFF
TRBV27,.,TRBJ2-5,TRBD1,TGTGCCAGCAGTACTAACCGGGACAGACCCTTCCAAGAGACCCAGTACTTC,CASSTNRDRPFQETQYF
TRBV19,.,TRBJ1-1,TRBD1,TGTGCCAGTAGTATTCACAGGGGGAACACTGAAGCTTTCTTT,CASSIHRGNTEAFF
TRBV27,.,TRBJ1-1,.,TGTGCCAGCCAGCCTACAGGGAACACTGAAGCTTTCTTT,CASQPTGNTEAFF
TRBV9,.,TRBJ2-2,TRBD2,TGTGCCAGCAGCTTGTGGTTAACTAGCGAATCCACCGGGGAGCTGTTTTTT,CASSLWLTSESTGELFF
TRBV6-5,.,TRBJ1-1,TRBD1,TGTGCCAGCAGCCAGACAGGGGACGGCACTGAAGCTTTCTTT,CASSQTGDGTEAFF
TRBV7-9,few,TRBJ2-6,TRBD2,TGTGCCAGCAGCTTTATTGCTAGCGGGATGTACTCTGGGGCCAACGTCCTGACTTTC,CASSFIASGMYSGANVLTF
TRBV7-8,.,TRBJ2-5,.,TGTGCCAGCAGCCGCCTTAGACCAGGCAATCAAGAGACCCAGTACTTC,CASSRLRPGNQETQYF
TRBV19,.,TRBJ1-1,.,TGTGCCAGTAGTATTGGGAGAGTGAACACTGAAGCTTTCTTT,CASSIGRVNTEAFF
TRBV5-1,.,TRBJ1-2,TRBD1,TGCGCCAGCAGCTCCCTCCTCGGGACAGCAGTGACTGGCTACACCTTC,CASSSLLGTAVTGYTF
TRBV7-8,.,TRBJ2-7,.,TGTGCCAGCAGCACCGAGCGGACGGTGTCCTACGAGCAGTACTTC,CASSTERTVSYEQYF
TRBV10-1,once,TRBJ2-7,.,TGCGCCAGCAGTGTTGTCGGTTCCTACGAGCAGTACTTC,CASSVVGSYEQYF
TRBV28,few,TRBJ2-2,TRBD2,TGTGCCAGCAGAGCGGGAGTGGACGGGGAGCTGTTTTTT,CASRAGVDGELFF
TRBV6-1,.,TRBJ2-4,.,TGTGCCAGCAGTGAAGCGTTGACAGTCCCCGGGGGCATTCAGTACTTC,CASSEALTVPGGIQYF
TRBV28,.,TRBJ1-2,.,TGTGCCAGCAGTTTAGGGGTCGGGATTGGGCCAGCTAACTATGGCTACACCTTC,CASSLGVGIGPANYGYTF
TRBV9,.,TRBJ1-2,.,TGTGCCAGCAGCGGATACAGGGAATTTAACTATGGCTACACCTTC,CASSGYREFNYGYTF
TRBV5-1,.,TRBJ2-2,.,TGCGCCAGCAGTTCTACAGGGTCGCCCGGGGAGCTGTTTTTT,CASSSTGSPGELFF
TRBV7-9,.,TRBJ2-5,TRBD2,TGTGCCAGCAGACGAGGGGCTAGCGGGAGCCGGGAGACCCAGTACTTC,CASRRGASGSRETQYF
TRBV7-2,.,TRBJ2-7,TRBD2,TGTGCCAGCAGCTTAGGTTACGGGACTAGCGGGAGTTACGAGCAGTACTTC,CASSLGYGTSGSYEQYF
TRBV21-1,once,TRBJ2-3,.,TGTGCCAGCAGCGGGCAGTTGGCGGGACTAGCGGGGGTGTTCACAGATACGCAGTATTTT,CASSGQLAGLAGVFTDTQYF
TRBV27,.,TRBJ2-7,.,TGTGCCAGCAGCCTCACTCACGGGAACTCCTACGAGCAGTACTTC,CASSLTHGNSYEQYF
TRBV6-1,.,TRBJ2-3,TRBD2,TGTGCCAGCAGTGAAGGACTAGCACCCACAGATACGCAGTATTTT,CASSEGLAPTDTQYF
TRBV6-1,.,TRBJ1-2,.,TGTGCCAGCAATAAGCAGGGAAGTAACTATGGCTACACCTTC,CASNKQGSNYGYTF
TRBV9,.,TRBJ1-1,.,TGTGCCAGCAGCGGCAGGGTGGGCACTGAAGCTTTCTTT,CASSGRVGTEAFF
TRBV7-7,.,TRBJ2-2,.,TGTGCCAGCAGCTTAGGGCAGGGCACCGGGGAGCTGTTTTTT,CASSLGQGTGELFF
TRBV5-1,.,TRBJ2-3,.,TGCGCCAGCAGCTTAGGACAGAGCACAGATACGCAGTATTTT,CASSLGQSTDTQYF
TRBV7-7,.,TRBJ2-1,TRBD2,TGTGCCAGCAGCTTAGCGCTGACGGGGGGCTACAATGAGCAGTTCTTC,CASSLALTGGYNEQFF
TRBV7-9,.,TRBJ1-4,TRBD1,TGTTCCAGCAGCTTAGTCAGACAGGGGGCAACTAATGAAAAACTGTTTTTT,CSSSLVRQGATNEKLFF
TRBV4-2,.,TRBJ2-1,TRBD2,TGTGCCAGCAGCCAAGAGAGGGTAGCGGGAGGGGCTGATGTCGAGCAGTTCTTC,CASSQERVAGGADVEQFF
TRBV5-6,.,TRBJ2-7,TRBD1,TGTGCCAGCAGCACTTCCCGGGACAGGGCCTCCTACGAGCAGTACTTC,CASSTSRDRASYEQYF
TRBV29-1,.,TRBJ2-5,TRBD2,TGCAGCGCCGGGACCAGGGCGGGAGCCCAGTACTTC,CSAGTRAGAQYF
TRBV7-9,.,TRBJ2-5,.,TGTGCCAGCAGCCCCCCCGGGACATTACAAGAGACCCAGTACTTC,CASSPPGTLQETQYF
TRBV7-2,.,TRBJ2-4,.,TGTGCCAGCAGCCTTGACTCGACCAAAAACATTCAGTACTTC,CASSLDSTKNIQYF
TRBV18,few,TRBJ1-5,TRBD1,TGTGCCAGCATGGAGGACAGGGTCGGTCAGCCCCAGCATTTT,CASMEDRVGQPQHF
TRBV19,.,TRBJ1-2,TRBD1,TGTGCCAGTAGTACCGGGACAGGTCTGGGGTATGGCTACACCTTC,CASSTGTGLGYGYTF
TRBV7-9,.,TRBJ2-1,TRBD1,TGTGCCAGCAGCTCCAGACAGGGGGCGAATGAGCAGTTCTTC,CASSSRQGANEQFF
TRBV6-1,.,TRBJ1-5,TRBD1,TGTGCCAGCAGCGGGACAGCAAATAGCAATCAGCCCCAGCATTTT,CASSGTANSNQPQHF
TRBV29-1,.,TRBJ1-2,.,TGCAGCGTTGAAATTCTAGGACAGCCAGGGGATGGCTACACCTTC,CSVEILGQPGDGYTF
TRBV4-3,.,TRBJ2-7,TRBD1,TGCGCCAGCAGCCAGATGCCGGGACAGGGGTTATACGAGCAGTACTTC,CASSQMPGQGLYEQYF
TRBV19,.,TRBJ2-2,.,TGTGCCAGTAGGACCCCGGGTAGCTGGACTACCGGGGAGCTGTTTTTT,CASRTPGSWTTGELFF
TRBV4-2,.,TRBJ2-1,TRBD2,TGTGCCAGCACACCGGGACTAGCGGGAGTTATGACCTACAATGAGCAGTTCTTC,CASTPGLAGVMTYNEQFF
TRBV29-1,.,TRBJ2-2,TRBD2,TGCAGCGCTAGCGGGAGGGCTAACACCGGGGAGCTGTTTTTT,CSASGRANTGELFF
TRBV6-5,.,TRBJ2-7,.,TGTGCCAGCAGTTACTCGTCCCAGCGGTACTACGAGCAGTACTTC,CASSYSSQRYYEQYF
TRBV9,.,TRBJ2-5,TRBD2,TGTGCCAGCAGCACGGGACTAGCGGGGGGGCCCGAGAAAGAGACCCAGTACTTC,CASSTGLAGGPEKETQYF
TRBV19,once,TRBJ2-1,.,TGTGCCAGTAGTATAGCGGGATACAACTACAATGAGCAGTTCTTC,CASSIAGYNYNEQFF
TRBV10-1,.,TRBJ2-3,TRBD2,TGCGCCAGCAGTACGGGGGGAGCGGGTAGCACAGATACGCAGTATTTT,CASSTGGAGSTDTQYF
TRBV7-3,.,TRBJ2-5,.,TGTGCCAGCAGCTTCGGAGTCGGAGAGACCCAGTACTTC,CASSFGVGETQYF
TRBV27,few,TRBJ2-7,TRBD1,TGTGCCAGCAGTTCGTTCTCCGGGACAGGGGTCAACGAGCAGTACTTC,CASSSFSGTGVNEQYF
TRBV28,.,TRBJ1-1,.,TGTGCCAGCAGTTTATTATTTTCAGGGATAGAAGCTTTCTTT,CASSLLFSGIEAFF
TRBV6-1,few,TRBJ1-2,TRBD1,TGTGCCAGCAGTGAAACCGGGACAGCTGCTAACTATGGCTACACCTTC,CASSETGTAANYGYTF